This T cell receptor beta chain was recovered during a study of blood T cell repertoires in COVID-19 (dated by TCRdb to the early 2020s). Study-wide context: Samples covering the acute and convalescent phases of COVID-19 were provided by collaborators in the United States, Italy and Spain. A de-identified subject ID, COVID-19 status, age in years and sex were almost always included in the sample metadata. Samples were obtained from the ongoing ImmuneRACE study (first 160 participants) and from over 1,000 subjects provided by 6 global collaborators. The repertoires were released in a freely available public database meant as a resource for research on the immune response to SARS-CoV-2. Deeply sampled blood TCRbeta repertoires from subjects exposed to, actively infected with, or recovered from COVID-19 were included in the dataset. Where available, HLA class I and class II types were taken from metadata supplied by the sample provider and were not determined by assay-based typing. The prospective study material was composed of cDNA or gDNA derived from T cells, B-cell-depleted T cells, or PBMCs.

Broader findings and caveats from the paper: The quantity of clinical and demographic metadata differed by source and by participant and was supplied without curation.

TCRbeta CDR3 regions were amplified from genomic DNA by means of the immunoSEQ Assay, a bias-controlled multiplex PCR. The study's own analysis went as follows. The number of nucleated cells in each sample was estimated by amplification of reference gene primers within the assay. To quantify the absolute abundance of each unique TCRbeta CDR3 rearrangement, sequence reads were collapsed and filtered. For each sample, productive Simpson clonality was calculated by taking the square root of Simpson's diversity index across productive rearrangements. TCRdb re-hosts the immuneACCESS table, in-frame sequences only. Its copies lack some clones; in the studies checked, an unresolved V gene accounts for under half of them, and the cause for the rest is not known. From that table come the V and J calls and clone size; the DNA was used to work out D and trimming. The sample profile shows 95,000 to 110,000 clones; 80% to 90% of them were found once. Of the sample, 4.5% to 5.5% falls within the top ten clones.

Whole blood was collected in K2EDTA tubes by collaborating institutions according to the institutions' own protocols. For TCRbeta analysis, collaborator samples were shipped as frozen whole blood, as isolated PBMCs, or as DNA extracted from either sample type. The CDR3, from cysteine to phenylalanine, totals 15 residues. Just the 45-base CDR3 DNA is kept, in frame starting at base 1. V is trimmed back by 4 bases and J by 6 bases, and the junction contains 10 bases that no gene match accounts for. CDR1 SGHRS and CDR2 YFSETQ are derived from the germline V gene. For this clone: No cognate antigen has been identified for it. Base-call qualities are not available, and no considerably larger clone is one nucleotide away.

The clonotype originates from a man between 60 and 70 years old with acute or convalescent COVID-19. In this chain, TRBV5-1 is recombined with TRBJ1-3; 7 bases in the junction line up with TRBD1. Sequencing was done on a sample of peripheral blood. At the DNA level, the sequence is TGCGCCAGCAGCCCTACCGGGACAGAGAAAAACACCATATATTTT. This yields the protein CASSPTGTEKNTIYF. The reference TRBV5-1 and TRBJ1-3 proteins fill in what lies around the CDR3, so the full variable domain reads KAGVTQTPRYLIKTRGQQVTLSCSPISGHRSVSWYQQTPGQGLQFLFEYFSETQRNKGNFPGRFSGRQFSNSRSEMNVSTLELGDSALYLCASSPTGTEKNTIYFGEGSWLTVV.